This TCR beta chain was sequenced in a study of beta chain features in type 1 diabetes. Regarding the study as a whole: Comparison showed that naive, central memory and Treg TCRB repertoires appeared more similar among patients than among healthy donors. VDJ junctions sequenced from type 1 diabetes patients showed fewer insertions and more deletions.

This clone has just a few counts. The antigen is unknown. The V gene lost 10 bases and the J gene lost 3 bases, with 10 bases spanning the gap. Germline loops: CDR1 MNHEY, CDR2 SMNVEV (reference sequence). The CDR3 spans 12 residues. As every portion of the isolated RNA was reverse transcribed, the sequencing read expressed TCRB transcripts. Sequencing was performed with immunoSEQ multiplex PCR; in TCRdb, only in-frame clones are kept and a portion is missing. Here the sample spans over 300,000 clones, 7% to 9% being singletons. The clonotype was recovered from a young woman in good health. Sequenced input: central memory CD4+ T cells from blood. The chain carries TRBV27 and TRBJ1-3; D is unclear. CDR3 amino acids: CANAVSGNTIYF. CDR3 DNA sequence: TGTGCCAATGCCGTCAGTGGAAACACCATATATTTT.